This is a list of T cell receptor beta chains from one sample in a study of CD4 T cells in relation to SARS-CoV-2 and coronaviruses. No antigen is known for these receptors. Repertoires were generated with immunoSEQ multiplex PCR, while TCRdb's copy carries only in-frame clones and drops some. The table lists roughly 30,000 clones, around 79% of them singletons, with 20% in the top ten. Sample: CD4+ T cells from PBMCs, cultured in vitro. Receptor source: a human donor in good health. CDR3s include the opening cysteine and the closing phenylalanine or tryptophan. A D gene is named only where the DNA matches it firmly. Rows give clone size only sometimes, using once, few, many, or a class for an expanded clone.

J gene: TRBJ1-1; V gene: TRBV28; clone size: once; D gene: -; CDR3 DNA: TGTGCCAGCAGCCTCCTCTGGGGCACTGAAGCTTTCTTT; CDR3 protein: CASSLLWGTEAFF
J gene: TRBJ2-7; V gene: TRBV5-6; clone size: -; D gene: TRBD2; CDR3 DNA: TGTGCCAGCAGCTTGGGGGTAGCGGGAGTGGGTCCGGGAGAGCAGTACTTC; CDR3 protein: CASSLGVAGVGPGEQYF
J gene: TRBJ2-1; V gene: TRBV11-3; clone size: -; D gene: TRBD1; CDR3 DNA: TGTGCCACGAGGGGGCCCTACAATGAGCAGTTCTTC; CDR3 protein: CATRGPYNEQFF
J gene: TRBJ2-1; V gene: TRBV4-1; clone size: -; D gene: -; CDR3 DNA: TGCGCCAGCAGCCACCCAGTCCCTCTGGGCTACAATGAGCAGTTCTTC; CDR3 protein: CASSHPVPLGYNEQFF
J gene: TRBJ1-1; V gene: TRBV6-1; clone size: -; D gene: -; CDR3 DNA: TGTGCCAGCAGTGATGGAGCGACGAACACTGAAGCTTTCTTT; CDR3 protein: CASSDGATNTEAFF
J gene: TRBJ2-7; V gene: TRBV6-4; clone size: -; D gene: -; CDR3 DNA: TGTGCCAGCACCTATCCCTACGAGCAGTACTTC; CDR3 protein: CASTYPYEQYF
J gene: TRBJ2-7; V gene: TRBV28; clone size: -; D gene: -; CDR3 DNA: TGTGCCAGCAGTTTATGGGTCGGCGGGCGTACCTACGAGCAGTACTTC; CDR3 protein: CASSLWVGGRTYEQYF
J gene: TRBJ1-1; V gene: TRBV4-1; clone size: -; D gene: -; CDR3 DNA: TGCGCCAGCAGCCCCCCGAAATCTGAAGCTTTCTTT; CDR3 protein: CASSPPKSEAFF
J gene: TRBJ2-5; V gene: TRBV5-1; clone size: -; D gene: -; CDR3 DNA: TGCGCCAGCAGCCCACCGGCGGGGAACCGGGAGACCCAGTACTTC; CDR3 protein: CASSPPAGNRETQYF
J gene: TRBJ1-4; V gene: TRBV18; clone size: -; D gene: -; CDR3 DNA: TGTGCCAGCTCATCGGGGGCTGGTGAAAAACTGTTTTTT; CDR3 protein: CASSSGAGEKLFF
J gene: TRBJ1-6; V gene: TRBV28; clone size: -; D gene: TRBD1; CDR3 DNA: TGTGCCAGCAGTTCACAGGGGGCTGTTTCACCCCTCCACTTT; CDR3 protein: CASSSQGAVSPLHF
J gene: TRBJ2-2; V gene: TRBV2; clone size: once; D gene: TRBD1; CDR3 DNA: TGTGCCAGCAGTCTGGGACAGGAGATCACCGGGGAGCTGTTTTTT; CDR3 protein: CASSLGQEITGELFF
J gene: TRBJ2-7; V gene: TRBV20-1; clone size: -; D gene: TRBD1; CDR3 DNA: TGCAGTGCTAGTGGACGGACAGGATTCTCCTACGAGCAGTACTTC; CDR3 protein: CSASGRTGFSYEQYF
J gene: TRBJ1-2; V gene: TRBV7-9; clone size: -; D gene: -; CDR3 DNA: TGTGCCAGCAGCCCCCCGGAGCCCGGGCTTAGGGGCTACACCTTC; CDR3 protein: CASSPPEPGLRGYTF
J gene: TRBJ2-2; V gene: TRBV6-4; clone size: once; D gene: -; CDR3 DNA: TGTGCCAGCCGGGACGGAAACACCGGGGAGCTGTTTTTT; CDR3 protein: CASRDGNTGELFF
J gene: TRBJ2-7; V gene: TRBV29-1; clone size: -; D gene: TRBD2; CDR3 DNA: TGCAGCGTTCGATCTAGCGGGAGCTACGAGCAGTACTTC; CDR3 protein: CSVRSSGSYEQYF
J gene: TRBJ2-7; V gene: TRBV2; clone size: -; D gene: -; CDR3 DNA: TGTGCCTTAATAAGGCGGGCACGAGGGTACGAGCAGTACTTC; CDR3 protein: CALIRRARGYEQYF
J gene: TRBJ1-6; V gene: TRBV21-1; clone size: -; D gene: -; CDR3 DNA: TGTGCCAGCAGCAAACTATATTTAAATTCACCCCTCCACTTT; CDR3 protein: CASSKLYLNSPLHF
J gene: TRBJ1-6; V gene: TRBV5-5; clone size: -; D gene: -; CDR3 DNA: TGTGCCAGCAGCCACAGGGTTTCACCCCTCCACTTT; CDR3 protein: CASSHRVSPLHF
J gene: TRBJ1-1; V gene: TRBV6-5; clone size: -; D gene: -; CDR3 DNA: TGTGCCAGCAGTTACGGGAGAGGAAGGGGGAACACTGAAGCTTTCTTT; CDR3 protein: CASSYGRGRGNTEAFF
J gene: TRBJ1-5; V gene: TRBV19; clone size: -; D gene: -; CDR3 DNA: TGTGCCAGTAGTCTTGGGACGTCGGAGCAGCCCCAGCATTTT; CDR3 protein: CASSLGTSEQPQHF
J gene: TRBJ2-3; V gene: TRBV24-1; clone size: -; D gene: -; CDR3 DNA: TGTGCCACCAGTTTCGGACCGGCCAATACGCAGTATTTT; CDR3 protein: CATSFGPANTQYF
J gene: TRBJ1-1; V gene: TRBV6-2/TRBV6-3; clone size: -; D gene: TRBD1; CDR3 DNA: TGTGCCAGCAGTTACAGTCCGGGACAGTCTGAAGCTTTCTTT; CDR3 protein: CASSYSPGQSEAFF
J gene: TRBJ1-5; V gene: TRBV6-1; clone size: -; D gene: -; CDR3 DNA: TGTGCCAGCAGTGAAGGGACAGCGAGTAATCAGCCCCAGCATTTT; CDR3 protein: CASSEGTASNQPQHF
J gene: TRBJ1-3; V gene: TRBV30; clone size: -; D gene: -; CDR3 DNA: TGTGCCTGGATTTGGGGAGGTGGAAACACCATATATTTT; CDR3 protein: CAWIWGGGNTIYF
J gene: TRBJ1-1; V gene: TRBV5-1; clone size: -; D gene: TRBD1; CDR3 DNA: TGCGCCAGCAGCTTGGTGACAGGGATGAACACTGAAGCTTTCTTT; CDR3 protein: CASSLVTGMNTEAFF
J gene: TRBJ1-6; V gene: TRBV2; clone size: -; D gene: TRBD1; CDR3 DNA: TGTGCCAGGGGACAGGGGGTCCGGAATTCACCCCTCCACTTT; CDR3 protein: CARGQGVRNSPLHF
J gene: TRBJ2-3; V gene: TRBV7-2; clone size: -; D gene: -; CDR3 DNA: TGTGCCAGCAGCTTAGCAAGAGTCCAGGGGGGAGATACGCAGTATTTT; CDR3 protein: CASSLARVQGGDTQYF
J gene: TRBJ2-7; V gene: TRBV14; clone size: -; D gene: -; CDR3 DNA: TGTGCCAGCAGCCAAGTTAGGGACGGACCCCACGAGCAGTACTTC; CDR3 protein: CASSQVRDGPHEQYF
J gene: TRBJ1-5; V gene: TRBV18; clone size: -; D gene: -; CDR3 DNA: TGTGCCAGCTCACCAGTGGCAGATTCCAATCAGCCCCAGCATTTT; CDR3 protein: CASSPVADSNQPQHF
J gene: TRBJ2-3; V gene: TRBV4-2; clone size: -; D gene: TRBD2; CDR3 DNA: TGTGCCAGCAGCCCAGAGGCTAGCGGGGCCTCTAGCACAGATACGCAGTATTTT; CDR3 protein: CASSPEASGASSTDTQYF
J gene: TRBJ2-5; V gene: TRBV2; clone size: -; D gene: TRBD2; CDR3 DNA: TGTGCCAGCAGGGCTAGGACTAGCGGGGGCCAAGAGACCCAGTACTTC; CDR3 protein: CASRARTSGGQETQYF
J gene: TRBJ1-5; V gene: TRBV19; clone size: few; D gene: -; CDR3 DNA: TGTGCCAGTAAAAGGGGTGGGTATAGCAATCAGCCCCAGCATTTT; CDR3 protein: CASKRGGYSNQPQHF
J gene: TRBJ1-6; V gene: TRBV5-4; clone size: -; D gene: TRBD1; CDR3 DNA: TGTGCCAGCAGCCAGGGCGGGACAGGGCTTAGTTCACCCCTCCACTTT; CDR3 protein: CASSQGGTGLSSPLHF
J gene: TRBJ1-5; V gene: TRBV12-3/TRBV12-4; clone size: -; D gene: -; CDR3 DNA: TGTGCCAGCAAGGGGTACAATCAGCCCCAGCATTTT; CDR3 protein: CASKGYNQPQHF
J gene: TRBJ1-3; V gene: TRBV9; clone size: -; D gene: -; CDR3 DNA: TGTGCCAGCAGCACCCGGGGGGATGGAAACACCATATATTTT; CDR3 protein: CASSTRGDGNTIYF
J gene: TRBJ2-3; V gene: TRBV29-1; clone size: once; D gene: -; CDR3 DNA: TGCAGCGCTCACATCACAGGGTCAGATACGCAGTATTTT; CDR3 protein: CSAHITGSDTQYF
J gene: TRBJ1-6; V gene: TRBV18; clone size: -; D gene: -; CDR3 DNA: TGTGCCAGCTCAGACAGAGCATATTATAATTCACCCCTCCACTTT; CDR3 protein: CASSDRAYYNSPLHF
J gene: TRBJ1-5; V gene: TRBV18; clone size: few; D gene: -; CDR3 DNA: TGTGCCAGCTCACGGAGGGGGGATCAGCCCCAGCATTTT; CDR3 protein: CASSRRGDQPQHF
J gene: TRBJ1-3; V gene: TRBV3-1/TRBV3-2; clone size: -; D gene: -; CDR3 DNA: TGTGCCAGCAGCCAAGTAGGGGTCGGAAACACCATATATTTT; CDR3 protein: CASSQVGVGNTIYF